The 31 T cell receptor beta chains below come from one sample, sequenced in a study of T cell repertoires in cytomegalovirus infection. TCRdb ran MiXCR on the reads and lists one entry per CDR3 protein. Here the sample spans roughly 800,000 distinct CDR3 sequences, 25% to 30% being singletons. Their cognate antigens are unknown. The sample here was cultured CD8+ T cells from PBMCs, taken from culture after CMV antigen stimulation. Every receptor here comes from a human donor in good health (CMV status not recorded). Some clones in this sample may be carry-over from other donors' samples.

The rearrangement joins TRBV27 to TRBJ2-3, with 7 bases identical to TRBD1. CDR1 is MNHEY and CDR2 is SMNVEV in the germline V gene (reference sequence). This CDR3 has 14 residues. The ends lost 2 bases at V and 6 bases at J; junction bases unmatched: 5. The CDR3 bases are TGTGCCAGCAGTTTACAGGGGGAAAGGGATACGCAGTATTTT. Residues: CASSLQGERDTQYF.

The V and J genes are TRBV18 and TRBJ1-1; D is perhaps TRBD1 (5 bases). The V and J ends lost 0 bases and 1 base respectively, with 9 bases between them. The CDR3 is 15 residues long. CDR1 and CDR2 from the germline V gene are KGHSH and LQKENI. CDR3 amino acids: CASSPPAGKNTEAFF. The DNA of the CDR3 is TGTGCCAGCTCACCACCGGCAGGGAAGAACACTGAAGCTTTCTTT.

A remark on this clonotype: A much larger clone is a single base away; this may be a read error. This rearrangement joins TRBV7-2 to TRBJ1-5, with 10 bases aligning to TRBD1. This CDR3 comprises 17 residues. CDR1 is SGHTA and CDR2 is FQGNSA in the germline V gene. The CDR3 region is CASSLIFPGQGNQPQDF. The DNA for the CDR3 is TGTGCCAGCAGCCTGATATTTCCGGGACAGGGGAATCAGCCCCAGGATTTT.

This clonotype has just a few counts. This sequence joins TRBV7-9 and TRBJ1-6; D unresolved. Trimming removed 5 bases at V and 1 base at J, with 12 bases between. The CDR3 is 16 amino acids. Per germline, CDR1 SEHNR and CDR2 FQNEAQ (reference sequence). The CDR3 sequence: CASSPSAQSYNSPLHF. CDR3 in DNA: TGTGCCAGCAGCCCCTCGGCACAGTCCTATAATTCACCCCTCCACTTT.

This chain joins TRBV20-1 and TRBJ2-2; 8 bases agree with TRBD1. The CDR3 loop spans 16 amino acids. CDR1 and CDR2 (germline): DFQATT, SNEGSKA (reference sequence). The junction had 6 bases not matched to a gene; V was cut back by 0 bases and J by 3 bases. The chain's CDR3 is CSARDPDREDTGELFF. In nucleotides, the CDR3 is TGCAGTGCTAGAGATCCGGACAGGGAAGACACCGGGGAGCTGTTTTTT.

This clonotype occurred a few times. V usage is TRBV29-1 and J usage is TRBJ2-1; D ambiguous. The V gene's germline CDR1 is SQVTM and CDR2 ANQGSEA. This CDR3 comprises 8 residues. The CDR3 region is CTDSWEFF. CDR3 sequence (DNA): TGCACTGACTCGTGGGAGTTCTTC.

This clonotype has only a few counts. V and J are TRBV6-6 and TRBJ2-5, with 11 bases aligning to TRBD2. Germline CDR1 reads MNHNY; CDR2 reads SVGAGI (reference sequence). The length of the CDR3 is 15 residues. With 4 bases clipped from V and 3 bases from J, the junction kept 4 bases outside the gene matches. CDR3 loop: CASSSRLAGKETQYF. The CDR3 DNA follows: TGTGCCAGCAGTTCCAGACTAGCGGGGAAAGAGACCCAGTACTTC.

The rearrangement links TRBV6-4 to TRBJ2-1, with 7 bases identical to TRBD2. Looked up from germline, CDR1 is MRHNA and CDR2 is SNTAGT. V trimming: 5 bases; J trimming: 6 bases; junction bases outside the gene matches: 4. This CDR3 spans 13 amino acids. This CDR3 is CASSPTSFNEQFF. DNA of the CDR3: TGTGCCAGCAGTCCGACTAGCTTCAATGAGCAGTTCTTC.

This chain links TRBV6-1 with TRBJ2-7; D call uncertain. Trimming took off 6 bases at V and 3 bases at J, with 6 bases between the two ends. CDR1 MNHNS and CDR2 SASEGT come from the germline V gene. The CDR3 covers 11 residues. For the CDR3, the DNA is TGTGCCAGCAGATGGCTCTACGAGCAGTACGTC. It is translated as CASRWLYEQYV.

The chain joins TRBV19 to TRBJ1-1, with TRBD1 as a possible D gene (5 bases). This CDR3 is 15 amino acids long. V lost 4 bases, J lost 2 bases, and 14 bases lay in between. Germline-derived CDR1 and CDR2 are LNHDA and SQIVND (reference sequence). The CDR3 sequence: CASSNRDLRNTEAFF. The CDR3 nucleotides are TGTGCCAGTAGTAACCGGGACTTGCGAAACACTGAAGCTTTCTTT.

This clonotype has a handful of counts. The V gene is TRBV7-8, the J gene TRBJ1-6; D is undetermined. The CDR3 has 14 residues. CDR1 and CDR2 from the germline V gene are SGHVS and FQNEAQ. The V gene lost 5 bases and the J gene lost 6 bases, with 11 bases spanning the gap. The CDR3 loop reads CASSGRGSNSPLHF. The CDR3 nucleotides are TGTGCCAGCAGCGGCAGAGGAAGTAATTCACCCCTCCACTTT.

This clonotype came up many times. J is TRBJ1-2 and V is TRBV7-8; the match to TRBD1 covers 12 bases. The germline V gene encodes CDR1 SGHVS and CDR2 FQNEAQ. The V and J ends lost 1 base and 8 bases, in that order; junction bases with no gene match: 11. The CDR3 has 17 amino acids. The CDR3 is CASSLGGTGGAWRGYTF. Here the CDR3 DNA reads TGTGCCAGCAGCTTAGGAGGGACAGGGGGCGCTTGGAGGGGCTACACCTTC.

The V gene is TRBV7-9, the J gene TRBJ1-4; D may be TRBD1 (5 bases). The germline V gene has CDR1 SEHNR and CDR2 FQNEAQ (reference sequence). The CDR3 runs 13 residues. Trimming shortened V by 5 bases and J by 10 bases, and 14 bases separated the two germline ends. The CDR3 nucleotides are TGTGCCAGCAGCCCCTCAGGGAAGGGAAAACTGTTTTTT. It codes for CASSPSGKGKLFF. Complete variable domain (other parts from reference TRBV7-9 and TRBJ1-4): DTGVSQNPRHKITKRGQNVTFRCDPISEHNRLYWYRQTLGQGPEFLTYFQNEAQLEKSRLLSDRFSAERPKGSFSTLEIQRTEQGDSAMYLCASSPSGKGKLFFGSGTQLSVL.

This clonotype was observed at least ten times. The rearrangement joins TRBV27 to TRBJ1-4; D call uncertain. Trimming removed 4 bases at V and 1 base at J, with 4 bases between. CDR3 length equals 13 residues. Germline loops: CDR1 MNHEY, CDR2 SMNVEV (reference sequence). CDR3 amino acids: CASSWGTNEKLFF. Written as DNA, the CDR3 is TGTGCCAGCAGTTGGGGAACTAATGAAAAACTGTTTTTT. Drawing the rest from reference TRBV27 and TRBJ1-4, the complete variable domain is EAQVTQNPRYLITVTGKKLTVTCSQNMNHEYMSWYRQDPGLGLRQIYYSMNVEVTDKGDVPEGYKVSRKEKRNFPLILESPSPNQTSLYFCASSWGTNEKLFFGSGTQLSVL.

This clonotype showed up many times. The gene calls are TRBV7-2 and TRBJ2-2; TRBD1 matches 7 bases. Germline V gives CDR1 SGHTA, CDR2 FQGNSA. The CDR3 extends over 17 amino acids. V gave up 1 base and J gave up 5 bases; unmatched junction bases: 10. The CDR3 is CASSLEGGPTATGELFF. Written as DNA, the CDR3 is TGTGCCAGCAGCTTAGAAGGGGGCCCAACCGCTACCGGGGAGCTGTTTTTT.

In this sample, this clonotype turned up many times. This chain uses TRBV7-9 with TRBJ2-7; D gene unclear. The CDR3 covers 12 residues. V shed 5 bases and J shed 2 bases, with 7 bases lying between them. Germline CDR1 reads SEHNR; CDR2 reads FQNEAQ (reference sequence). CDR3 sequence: CASSDGAYEQYV. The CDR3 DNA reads TGTGCCAGCAGCGATGGAGCCTACGAGCAGTACGTC.

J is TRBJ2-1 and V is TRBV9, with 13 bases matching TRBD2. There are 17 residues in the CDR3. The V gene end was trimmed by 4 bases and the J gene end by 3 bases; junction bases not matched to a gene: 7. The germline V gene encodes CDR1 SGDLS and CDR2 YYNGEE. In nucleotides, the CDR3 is TGTGCCAGCAGCACCCGACTAGCGGGGGGTCGCTACAATGAGCAGTTCTTC. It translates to CASSTRLAGGRYNEQFF.

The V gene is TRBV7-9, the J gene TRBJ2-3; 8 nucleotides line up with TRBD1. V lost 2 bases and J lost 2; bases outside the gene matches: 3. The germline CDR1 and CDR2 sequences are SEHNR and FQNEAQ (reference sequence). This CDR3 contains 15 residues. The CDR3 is CASSLQGAYTDTQYF. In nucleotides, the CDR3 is TGTGCCAGCAGCTTACAGGGGGCCTACACAGATACGCAGTATTTT.

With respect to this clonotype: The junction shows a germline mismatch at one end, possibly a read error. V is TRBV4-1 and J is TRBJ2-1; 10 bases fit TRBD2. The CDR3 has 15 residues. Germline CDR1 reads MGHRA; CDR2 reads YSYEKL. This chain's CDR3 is CANSQGAGGPREQFF. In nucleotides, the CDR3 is TGCGCCAACAGCCAAGGAGCGGGGGGGCCCCGAGAGCAGTTCTTC.

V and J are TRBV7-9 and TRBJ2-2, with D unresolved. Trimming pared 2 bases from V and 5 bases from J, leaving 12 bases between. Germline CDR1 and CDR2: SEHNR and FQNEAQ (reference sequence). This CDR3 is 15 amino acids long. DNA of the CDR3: TGTGCCAGCAGCTTATCGGAAAAGAGAACCGGGGAGCTGTTTTTT. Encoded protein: CASSLSEKRTGELFF.

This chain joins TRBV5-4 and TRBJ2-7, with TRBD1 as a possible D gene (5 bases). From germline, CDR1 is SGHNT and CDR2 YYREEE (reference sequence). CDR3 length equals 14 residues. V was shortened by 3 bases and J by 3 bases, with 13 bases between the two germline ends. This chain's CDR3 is CASSYLGDYYEQYV. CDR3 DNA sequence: TGTGCCAGCAGCTATTTAGGGGATTACTACGAGCAGTACGTC.

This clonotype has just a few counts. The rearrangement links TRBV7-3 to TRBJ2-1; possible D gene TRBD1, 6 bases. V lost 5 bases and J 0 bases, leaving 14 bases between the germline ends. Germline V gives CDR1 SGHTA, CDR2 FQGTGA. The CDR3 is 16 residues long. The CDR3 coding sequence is TGTGCCAGCAGCCCCGGGACATCTCTCTCCTACAATGAGCAGTTCTTC. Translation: CASSPGTSLSYNEQFF.

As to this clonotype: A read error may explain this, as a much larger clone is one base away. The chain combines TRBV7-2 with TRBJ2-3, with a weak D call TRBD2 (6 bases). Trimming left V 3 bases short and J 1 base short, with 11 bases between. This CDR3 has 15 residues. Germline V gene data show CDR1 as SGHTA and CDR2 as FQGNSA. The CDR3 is CASSFTSRGTDTQYF. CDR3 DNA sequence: TGTGCCAGCAGCTTCACTAGCAGGGGCACAGATACGCAGTATTTT.

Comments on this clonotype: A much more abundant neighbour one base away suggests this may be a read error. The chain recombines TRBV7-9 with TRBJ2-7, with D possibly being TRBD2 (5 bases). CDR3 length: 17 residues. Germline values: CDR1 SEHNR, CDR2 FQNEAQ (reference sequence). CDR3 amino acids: CGSSPEVGQAKSYEQYV. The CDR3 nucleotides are TGTGGCAGCAGCCCGGAGGTTGGCCAGGCCAAGTCCTACGAGCAGTACGTC.

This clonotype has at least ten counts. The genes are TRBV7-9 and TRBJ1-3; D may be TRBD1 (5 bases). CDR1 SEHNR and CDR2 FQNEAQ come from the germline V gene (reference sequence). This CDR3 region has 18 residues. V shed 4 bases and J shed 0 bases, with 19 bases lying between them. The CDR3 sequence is CASSSTRDPVDSGNTIYF. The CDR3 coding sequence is TGTGCCAGCAGCTCTACACGGGACCCAGTCGACTCTGGAAACACCATATATTTT. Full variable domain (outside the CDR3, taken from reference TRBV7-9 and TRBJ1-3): DTGVSQNPRHKITKRGQNVTFRCDPISEHNRLYWYRQTLGQGPEFLTYFQNEAQLEKSRLLSDRFSAERPKGSFSTLEIQRTEQGDSAMYLCASSSTRDPVDSGNTIYFGEGSWLTVV.

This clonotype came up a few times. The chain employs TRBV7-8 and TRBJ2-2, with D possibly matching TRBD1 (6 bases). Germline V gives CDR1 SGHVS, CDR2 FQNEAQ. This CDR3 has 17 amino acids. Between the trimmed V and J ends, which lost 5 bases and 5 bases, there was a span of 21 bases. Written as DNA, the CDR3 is TGTGCCAGCAGCCCCATTTGGCAGTGGCAGGGGACCGGGGAGCTGTTTTTT. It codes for CASSPIWQWQGTGELFF.

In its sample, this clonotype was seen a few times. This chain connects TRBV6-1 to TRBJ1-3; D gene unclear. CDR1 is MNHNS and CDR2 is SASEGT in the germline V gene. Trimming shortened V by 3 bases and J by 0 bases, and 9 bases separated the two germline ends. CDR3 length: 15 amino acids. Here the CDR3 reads CASSDRPHSGNTIYF. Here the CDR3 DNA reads TGTGCCAGCAGTGATCGGCCGCACTCTGGAAACACCATATATTTT.

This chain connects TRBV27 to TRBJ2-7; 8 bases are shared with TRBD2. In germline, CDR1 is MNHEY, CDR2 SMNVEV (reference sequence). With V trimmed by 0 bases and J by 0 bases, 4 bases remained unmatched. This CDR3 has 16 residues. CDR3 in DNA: TGTGCCAGCAGTTTATCTCTCGGGACTAGCTCCTACGAGCAGTACGTC. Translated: CASSLSLGTSSYEQYV.

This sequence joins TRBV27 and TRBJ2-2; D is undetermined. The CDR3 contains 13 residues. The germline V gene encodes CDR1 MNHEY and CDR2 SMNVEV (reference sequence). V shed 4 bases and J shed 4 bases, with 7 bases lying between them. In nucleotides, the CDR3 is TGTGCCAGCAGTTCCCGCCCCACCGGGGAGCTGTTTTTT. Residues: CASSSRPTGELFF.

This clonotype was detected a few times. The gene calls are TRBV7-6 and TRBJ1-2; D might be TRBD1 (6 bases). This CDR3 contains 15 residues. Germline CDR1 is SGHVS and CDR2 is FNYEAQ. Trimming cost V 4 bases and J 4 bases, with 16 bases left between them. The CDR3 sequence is CASSSIPEGGYGYTF. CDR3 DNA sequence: TGTGCCAGCAGCTCTATACCAGAAGGGGGCTATGGCTACACCTTC.

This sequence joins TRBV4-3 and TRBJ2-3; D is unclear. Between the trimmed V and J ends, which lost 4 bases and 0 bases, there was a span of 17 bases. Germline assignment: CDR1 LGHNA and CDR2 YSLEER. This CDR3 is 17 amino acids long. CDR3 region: CASSLFVGETSTDTQYF. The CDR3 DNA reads TGCGCCAGCAGCCTTTTCGTCGGCGAGACTAGCACAGATACGCAGTATTTT.